This entry lists 2 T cell receptor beta chains sequenced from one sample in a study of Ad26.COV2.S vaccination and SARS-CoV-2 variants (TCRdb year 2021). The sample's treatment or condition, from its label and the paper: some 19 received Ad26.COV2.S at low or high dose, single or two shots; about 5 received placebo; per-sample allocation not given. For vaccine and placebo recipients, repertoires were sequenced using samples collected on day 63 after the first injection. Library preparation used the immunoSEQ multiplex PCR assay. In its TCRdb copy, this immuneACCESS table keeps in-frame sequences only and misses some clones. Where compared with another copy, unresolved V genes explain less than half of these, and the others have no known cause. The sample data list 300,000 to 450,000 clones, and about 85% of these were observed just once. The ten largest clones represent 3% to 4% of the sample. Sequenced here: peripheral blood, sampled in a trial of Ad26.COV2.S vaccine versus placebo. Every receptor here comes from a person aged 18-65 years who received the Ad26.COV2.S COVID-19 vaccine or a placebo.

This clone appeared a single time. V is TRBV10-3 and J is TRBJ2-2, with TRBD2 matching 11 bases. V shed 6 bases, J shed 4 bases, and the junction held 4 bases outside the gene matches. The CDR3 consists of 15 residues. CDR1 ENHRY and CDR2 SYGVKD come from the germline V gene. The CDR3 loop is CAISLGLAGTGELFF. In nucleotides, the CDR3 is TGTGCCATCAGCCTTGGACTAGCGGGCACCGGGGAGCTGTTTTTT.

This clone appeared a few times. The chain combines TRBV5-4 with TRBJ2-3; D is possibly TRBD1 or TRBD2 (6 bases each). The V end was cut by 2 bases, the J end by 1 base, with 11 bases between. The CDR3 totals 15 residues. In germline, CDR1 is SGHNT, CDR2 YYREEE (reference sequence). The CDR3 DNA reads as TGTGCCAGCAGCTTCCGGGGGCCAGGCACAGATACGCAGTATTTT. Amino acid sequence: CASSFRGPGTDTQYF.